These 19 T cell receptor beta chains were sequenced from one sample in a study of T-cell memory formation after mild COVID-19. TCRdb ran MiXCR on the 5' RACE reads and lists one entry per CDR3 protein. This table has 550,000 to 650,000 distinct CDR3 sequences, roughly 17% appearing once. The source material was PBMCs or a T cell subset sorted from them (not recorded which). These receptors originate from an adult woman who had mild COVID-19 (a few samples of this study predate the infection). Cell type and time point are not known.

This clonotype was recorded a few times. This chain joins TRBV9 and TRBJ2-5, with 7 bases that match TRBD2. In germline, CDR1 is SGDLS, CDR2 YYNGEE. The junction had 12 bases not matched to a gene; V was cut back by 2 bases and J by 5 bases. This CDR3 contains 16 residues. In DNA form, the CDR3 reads TGTGCCAGCAGCGTTCGGGGGACGCAGGGAGGGGAGACCCAGTACTTC. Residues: CASSVRGTQGGETQYF. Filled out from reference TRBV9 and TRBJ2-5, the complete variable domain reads DSGVTQTPKHLITATGQRVTLRCSPRSGDLSVYWYQQSLDQGLQFLIQYYNGEERAKGNILERFSAQQFPDLHSELNLSSLELGDSALYFCASSVRGTQGGETQYFGPGTRLLVL.

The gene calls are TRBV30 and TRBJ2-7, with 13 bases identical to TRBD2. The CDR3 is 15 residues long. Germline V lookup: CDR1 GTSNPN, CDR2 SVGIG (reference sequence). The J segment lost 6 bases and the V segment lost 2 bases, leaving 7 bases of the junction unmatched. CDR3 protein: CAWSPGLAGVSEQYF. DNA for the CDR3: TGTGCCTGGAGTCCCGGACTAGCGGGAGTAAGCGAGCAGTACTTC.

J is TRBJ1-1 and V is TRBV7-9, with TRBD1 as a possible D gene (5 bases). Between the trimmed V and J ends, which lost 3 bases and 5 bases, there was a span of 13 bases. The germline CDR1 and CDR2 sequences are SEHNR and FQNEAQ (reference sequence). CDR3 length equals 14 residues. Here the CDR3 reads CASSLIVGGTEAFF. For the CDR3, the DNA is TGTGCCAGCAGCTTGATAGTGGGGGGAACTGAAGCTTTCTTT.

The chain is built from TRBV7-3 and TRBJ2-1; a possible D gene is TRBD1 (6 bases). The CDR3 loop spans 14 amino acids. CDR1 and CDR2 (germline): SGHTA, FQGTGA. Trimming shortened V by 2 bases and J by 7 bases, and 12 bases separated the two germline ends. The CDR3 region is CASSLQGLTNEQFF. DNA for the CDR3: TGTGCCAGCAGCTTACAGGGGTTGACAAATGAGCAGTTCTTC.

DNA for the CDR3: TGTGCCAGCACCAACTCTACAGGGTACTATGGCTACACCTTC. This encodes CASTNSTGYYGYTF. The chain has TRBV7-2 and TRBJ1-2, with D perhaps TRBD1 (6 bases). V lost 7 bases to trimming and J lost 3 bases, with 15 bases between them. Germline CDR1 SGHTA, CDR2 FQGNSA. The CDR3 runs to 14 residues.

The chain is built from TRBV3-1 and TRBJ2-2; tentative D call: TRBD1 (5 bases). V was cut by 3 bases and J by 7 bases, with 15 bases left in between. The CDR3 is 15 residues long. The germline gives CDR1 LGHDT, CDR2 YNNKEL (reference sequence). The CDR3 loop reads CASSHRLGRSGELFF. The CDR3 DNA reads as TGTGCCAGCAGCCATAGGTTGGGGCGGAGCGGGGAGCTGTTTTTT.

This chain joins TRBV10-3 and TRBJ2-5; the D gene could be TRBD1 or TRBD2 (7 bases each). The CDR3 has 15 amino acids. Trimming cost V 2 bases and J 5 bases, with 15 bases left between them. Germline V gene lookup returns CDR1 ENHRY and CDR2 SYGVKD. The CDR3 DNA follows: TGTGCCATCAGTGAGACCAGACAGGGAGGGGAGACCCAGTACTTC. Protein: CAISETRQGGETQYF.

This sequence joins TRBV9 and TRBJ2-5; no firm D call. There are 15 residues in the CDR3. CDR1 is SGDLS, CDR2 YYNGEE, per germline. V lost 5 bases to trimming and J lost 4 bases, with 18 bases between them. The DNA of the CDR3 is TGTGCCAGCAGTGAAGGCCCGCTACCCACAGAGACCCAGTACTTC. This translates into CASSEGPLPTETQYF.

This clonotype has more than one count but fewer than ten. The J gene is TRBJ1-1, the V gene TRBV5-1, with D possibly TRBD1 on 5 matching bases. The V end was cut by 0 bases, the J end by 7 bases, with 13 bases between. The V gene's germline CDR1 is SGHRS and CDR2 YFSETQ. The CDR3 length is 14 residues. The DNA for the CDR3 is TGCGCCAGCAGCTTGGTTCCAGGGAGGGTTGAAGCTTTCTTT. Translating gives CASSLVPGRVEAFF. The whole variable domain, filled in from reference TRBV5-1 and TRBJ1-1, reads KAGVTQTPRYLIKTRGQQVTLSCSPISGHRSVSWYQQTPGQGLQFLFEYFSETQRNKGNFPGRFSGRQFSNSRSEMNVSTLELGDSALYLCASSLVPGRVEAFFGQGTRLTVV.

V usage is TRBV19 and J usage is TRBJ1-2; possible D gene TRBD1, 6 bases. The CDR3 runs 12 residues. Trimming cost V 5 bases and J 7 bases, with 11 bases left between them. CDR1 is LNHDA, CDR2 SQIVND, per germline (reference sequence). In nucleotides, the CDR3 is TGTGCCAGTAGTCCTCGGACAGTTGGCTACACCTTC. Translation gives CASSPRTVGYTF. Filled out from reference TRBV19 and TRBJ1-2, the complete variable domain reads DGGITQSPKYLFRKEGQNVTLSCEQNLNHDAMYWYRQDPGQGLRLIYYSQIVNDFQKGDIAEGYSVSREKKESFPLTVTSAQKNPTAFYLCASSPRTVGYTFGSGTRLTVV.

This CDR3 is CASSEASFPGSYEQYF. The CDR3 DNA follows: TGTGCCAGCAGTGAAGCGTCCTTCCCAGGGAGCTACGAGCAGTACTTC. The rearrangement joins TRBV6-1 to TRBJ2-7, with D tentatively TRBD1 or TRBD2 (5 bases each). From germline, CDR1 is MNHNS and CDR2 SASEGT. The CDR3 consists of 16 residues. The ends were cut back, 0 bases at V and 3 bases at J, with 15 bases in the middle.

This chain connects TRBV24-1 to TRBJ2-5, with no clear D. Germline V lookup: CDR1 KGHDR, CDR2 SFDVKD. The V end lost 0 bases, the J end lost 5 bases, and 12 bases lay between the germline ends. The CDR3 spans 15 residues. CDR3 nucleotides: TGTGCCACCAGTGATTTGGCCGGATTCAAGGAGACCCAGTACTTC. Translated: CATSDLAGFKETQYF.

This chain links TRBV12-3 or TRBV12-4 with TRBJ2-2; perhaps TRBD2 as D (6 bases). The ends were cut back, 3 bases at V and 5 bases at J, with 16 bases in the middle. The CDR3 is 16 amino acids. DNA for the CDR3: TGTGCCAGCAGTTTTGAGCGGGTTGGCATAACCGGGGAGCTGTTTTTT. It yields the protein CASSFERVGITGELFF.

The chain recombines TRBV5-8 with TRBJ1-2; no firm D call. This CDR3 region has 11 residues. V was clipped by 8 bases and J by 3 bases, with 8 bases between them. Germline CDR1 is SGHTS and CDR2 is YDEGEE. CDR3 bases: TGTGCCAGTCGGTTGTACTATGGCTACACCTTC. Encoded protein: CASRLYYGYTF.

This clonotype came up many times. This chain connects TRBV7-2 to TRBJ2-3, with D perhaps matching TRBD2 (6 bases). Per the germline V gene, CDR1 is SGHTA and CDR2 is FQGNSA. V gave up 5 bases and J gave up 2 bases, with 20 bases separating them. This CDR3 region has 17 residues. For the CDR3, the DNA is TGTGCCAGCAGCCTTTTCAAGGGAGGAGGACCCACAGATACGCAGTATTTT. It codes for CASSLFKGGGPTDTQYF.

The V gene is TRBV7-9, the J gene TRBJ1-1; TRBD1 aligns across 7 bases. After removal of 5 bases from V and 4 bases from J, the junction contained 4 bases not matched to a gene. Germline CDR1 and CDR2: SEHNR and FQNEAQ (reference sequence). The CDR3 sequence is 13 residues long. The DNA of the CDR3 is TGTGCCAGCAGCGAAACAGGGGTCACTGAAGCTTTCTTT. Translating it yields CASSETGVTEAFF.

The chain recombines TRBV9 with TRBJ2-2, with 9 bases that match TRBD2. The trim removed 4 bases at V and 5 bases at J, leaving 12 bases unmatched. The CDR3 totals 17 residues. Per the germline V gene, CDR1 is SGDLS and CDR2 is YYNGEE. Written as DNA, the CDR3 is TGTGCCAGCAGCTCTTCATTAGCGGGAGTGACGACCGGGGAGCTGTTTTTT. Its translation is CASSSSLAGVTTGELFF.

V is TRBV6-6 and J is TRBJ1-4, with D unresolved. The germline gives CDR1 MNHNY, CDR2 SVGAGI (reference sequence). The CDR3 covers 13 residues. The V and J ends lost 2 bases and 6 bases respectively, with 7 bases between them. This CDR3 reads CASSYREDEKLFF. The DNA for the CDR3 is TGTGCCAGCAGTTACAGGGAGGATGAAAAACTGTTTTTT.

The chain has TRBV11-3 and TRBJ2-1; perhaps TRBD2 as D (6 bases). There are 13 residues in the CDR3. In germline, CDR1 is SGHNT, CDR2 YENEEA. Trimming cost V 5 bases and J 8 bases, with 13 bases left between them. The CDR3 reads CASSPRLDYEQFF. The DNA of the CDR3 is TGTGCCAGCAGCCCCCGACTAGATTATGAGCAGTTCTTC.